This TCR beta chain derives from a study of CD8+ T cells in alopecia areata. In the study overall: Treatment of the treated patients consisted of oral tofacitinib, 5 to 10 mg twice daily.

The V gene's germline CDR1 is SGDLS and CDR2 YYNGEE. The length of the CDR3 is 12 residues. Deletions cut 0 bases from V and 7 bases from J, with 4 bases between. Peripheral blood and lesional scalp punch biopsies were taken from alopecia areata patients. Overall study results and limits: Scalp data also include sequences from resident alphabeta T cells of normal skin. TCR sharing was clearer in mice than between patients, perhaps partly owing to patient HLA diversity. Higher clonality was seen in lesional scalp than in normal scalp, especially in alopecia totalis/universalis.

Sequencing relied on a cDNA template that was reverse transcribed from extracted RNA. Only in-frame clones appear in the TCRdb table, and some are missing; sequencing was by immunoSEQ multiplex PCR. The sample lists under 20,000 clones; about 70% were seen once. The table lists this clone with a count of one. No antigen is known for it. The chain employs TRBV9 and TRBJ2-2; D is unclear. This sample comprised skin, obtained at week 0. The source of this sequence is a human donor with alopecia areata. As DNA, the CDR3 is TGTGCCAGCAGCGTAGTTGGCGGGGAGCTGTTTTTT. This codes for CASSVVGGELFF. The complete variable domain, with remaining parts taken from reference TRBV9 and TRBJ2-2, reads DSGVTQTPKHLITATGQRVTLRCSPRSGDLSVYWYQQSLDQGLQFLIQYYNGEERAKGNILERFSAQQFPDLHSELNLSSLELGDSALYFCASSVVGGELFFGEGSRLTVL.